This TCR beta chain was profiled in a study of blood T cell repertoires in COVID-19. Study summary: Collection of acute and convalescent COVID-19 samples took place in the United States, Italy and Spain. In each case, the material was cDNA or gDNA derived from T cells, B-cell-depleted T cells, or PBMCs.

V gave up 0 bases and J gave up 7 bases; unmatched junction bases: 13. The CDR3 is 17 residues long. The germline V gene has CDR1 SGHRS and CDR2 YFSETQ. Sequencing was performed with immunoSEQ multiplex PCR; in TCRdb, only in-frame clones are kept and a portion is missing. The data show 250,000 to 350,000 clones, 80% to 90% seen once. Participants spanned ages roughly 18 to 95 years and resided in 20 to 30 US areas. This receptor was identified in a woman in her 30s who had recovered from COVID-19. This chain joins TRBV5-1 and TRBJ1-2, with 9 nucleotides matching TRBD1. The material sequenced was PBMCs or T cells enriched from blood (not recorded which). CDR3 residues: CASSLDPGQGSAFGYTF. CDR3 coding DNA: TGCGCCAGCAGCTTGGATCCCGGACAGGGGTCTGCCTTTGGCTACACCTTC. Full variable domain (remainder filled in from reference TRBV5-1 and TRBJ1-2): KAGVTQTPRYLIKTRGQQVTLSCSPISGHRSVSWYQQTPGQGLQFLFEYFSETQRNKGNFPGRFSGRQFSNSRSEMNVSTLELGDSALYLCASSLDPGQGSAFGYTFGSGTRLTVV.